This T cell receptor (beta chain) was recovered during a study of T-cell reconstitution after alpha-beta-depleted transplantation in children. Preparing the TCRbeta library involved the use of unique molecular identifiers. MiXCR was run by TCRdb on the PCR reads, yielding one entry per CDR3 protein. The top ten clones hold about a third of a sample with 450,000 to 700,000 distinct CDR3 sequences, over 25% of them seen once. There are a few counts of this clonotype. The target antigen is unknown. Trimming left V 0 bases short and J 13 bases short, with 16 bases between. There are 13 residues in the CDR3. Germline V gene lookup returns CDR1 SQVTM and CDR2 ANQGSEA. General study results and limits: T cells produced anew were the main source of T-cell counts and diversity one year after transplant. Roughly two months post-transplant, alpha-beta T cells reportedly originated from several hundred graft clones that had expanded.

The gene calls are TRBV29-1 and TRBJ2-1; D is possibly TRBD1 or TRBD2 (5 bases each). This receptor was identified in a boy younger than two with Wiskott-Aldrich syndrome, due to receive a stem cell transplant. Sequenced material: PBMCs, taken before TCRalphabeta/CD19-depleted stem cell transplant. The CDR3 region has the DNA TGCAGCGTTGAAGACGTGGGACGGGATCTTCAGTTCTTC. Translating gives CSVEDVGRDLQFF.